This TCR beta chain stems from a study of Graves' ophthalmopathy and Graves' hyperthyroidism. Whole-study results and caveats: The model predicted ophthalmopathy progression with 60% to 71% sensitivity and less than 85% specificity. Blood shared most expanded thyroid clonotypes above 0.001 frequency.

This clonotype was counted many times. Its matching antigen is unknown. Ophthalmopathy donors were characterized by moderate-to-severe activity, CAS of at least 3, NOSPECS of at least 4, and duration under 3 months. CDR1 SGHAT and CDR2 FQNNGV come from the germline V gene. The CDR3 consists of 13 residues. V gave up 3 bases and J gave up 7 bases, with 9 bases separating them. TCR beta CDR3 regions were amplified from RNA transcripts. Investigators did first-round RT-PCR with HTBI primers, then second-round multiplex PCR. MiXCR, applied by TCRdb to the multiplex PCR reads, yields one record per CDR3 protein. Of under 350,000 distinct CDR3 sequences in the sample, under 20% were seen once.

The chain employs TRBV11-2 and TRBJ2-2; tentatively, D is TRBD1 (5 bases). The origin of this receptor is an adult man with Graves' ophthalmopathy. The sequencing sample was made of peripheral blood. The CDR3 here is CASSFQGDGELFF. CDR3 bases: TGTGCCAGCAGCTTCCAGGGTGACGGGGAGCTGTTTTTT.